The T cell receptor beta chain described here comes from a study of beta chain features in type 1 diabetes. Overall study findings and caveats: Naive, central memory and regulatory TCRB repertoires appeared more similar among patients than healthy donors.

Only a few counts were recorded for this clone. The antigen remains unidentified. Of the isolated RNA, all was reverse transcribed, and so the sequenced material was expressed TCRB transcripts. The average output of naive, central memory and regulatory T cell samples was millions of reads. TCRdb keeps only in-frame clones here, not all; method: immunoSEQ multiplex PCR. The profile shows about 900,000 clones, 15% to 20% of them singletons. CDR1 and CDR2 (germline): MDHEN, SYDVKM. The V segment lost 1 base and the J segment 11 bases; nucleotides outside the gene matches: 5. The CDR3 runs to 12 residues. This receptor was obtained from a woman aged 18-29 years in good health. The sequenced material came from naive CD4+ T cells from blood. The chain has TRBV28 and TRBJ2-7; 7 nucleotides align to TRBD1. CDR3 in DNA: TGTGCCAGCAGTTTATCCCGCGGACAGGAGTACTTC. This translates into CASSLSRGQEYF.